These T cell receptor beta chains were read from a single sample in a study of radiotherapy plus CTLA-4 blockade in lung cancer. The protocol was immunoSEQ multiplex PCR, while the TCRdb copy is restricted to in-frame clones and leaves out a portion. The sample holds fewer than 85,000 clones, 70% to 90% seen once. The sample was peripheral blood, taken from a patient treated with radiotherapy plus ipilimumab. The receptors derive from a human donor with non-small cell lung cancer who had stable disease on radiotherapy plus ipilimumab. CDR3s include the opening cysteine and the closing phenylalanine or tryptophan. A D gene is named only where the DNA matches it firmly. Some rows have no size entry. The others give once, few or many, or a class for an expanded clone.

CDR3aa: CASRPTGGKRGYTF
CDR3nt: TGTGCCAGCAGGCCTACAGGGGGGAAGCGGGGCTACACCTTC
d_gene: TRBD1
len: 14
v_gene: TRBV7-9
abundance: NA
j_gene: TRBJ1-2

CDR3aa: CASSIGEFADRVTYEQYF
CDR3nt: TGTGCCAGTAGTATAGGAGAGTTCGCGGACAGGGTAACCTACGAGCAGTACTTC
d_gene: TRBD1
len: 18
v_gene: TRBV19
abundance: NA
j_gene: TRBJ2-7

CDR3aa: CASSPQDGIAYEQYF
CDR3nt: TGTGCCAGCAGCCCCCAGGACGGGATTGCCTACGAGCAGTACTTC
d_gene: NA
len: 15
v_gene: TRBV7-3
abundance: few
j_gene: TRBJ2-7

CDR3aa: CSMRGPNTEAFF
CDR3nt: TGCAGCATGAGGGGGCCGAACACTGAAGCTTTCTTT
d_gene: TRBD1
len: 12
v_gene: TRBV29-1
abundance: NA
j_gene: TRBJ1-1

CDR3aa: CASRGALLDNEQFF
CDR3nt: TGCGCCAGCAGGGGGGCCCTTCTCGACAATGAGCAGTTCTTC
d_gene: NA
len: 14
v_gene: TRBV10-2
abundance: NA
j_gene: TRBJ2-1

CDR3aa: CASSSYGTGGRNTIYF
CDR3nt: TGTGCCAGCAGTTCATATGGGACAGGCGGGCGAAACACCATATATTTT
d_gene: TRBD1
len: 16
v_gene: TRBV28
abundance: NA
j_gene: TRBJ1-3

CDR3aa: CASSGDRGLYGYTF
CDR3nt: TGTGCCAGTAGTGGGGACAGGGGGCTTTATGGCTACACCTTC
d_gene: TRBD1
len: 14
v_gene: TRBV19
abundance: NA
j_gene: TRBJ1-2

CDR3aa: CASSLGQGSHEQYF
CDR3nt: TGTGCCAGCAGCTTAGGGCAGGGGAGCCACGAGCAGTACTTC
d_gene: NA
len: 14
v_gene: TRBV11-2
abundance: NA
j_gene: TRBJ2-7

CDR3aa: CASSGTGLVTQYF
CDR3nt: TGTGCCAGCAGTGGAACAGGTTTGGTTACGCAGTATTTT
d_gene: NA
len: 13
v_gene: TRBV25-1
abundance: NA
j_gene: TRBJ2-3

CDR3aa: CARSHWPSPPTDTQYF
CDR3nt: TGTGCCAGAAGCCATTGGCCCTCTCCGCCGACAGATACGCAGTATTTT
d_gene: NA
len: 16
v_gene: TRBV5-3
abundance: NA
j_gene: TRBJ2-3

CDR3aa: CASSLTSVSGGAYEQYF
CDR3nt: TGTGCCAGCAGCTTAACGTCTGTTAGCGGGGGGGCTTACGAGCAGTACTTC
d_gene: TRBD2
len: 17
v_gene: TRBV7-3
abundance: NA
j_gene: TRBJ2-7

CDR3aa: CAWRPAGVNTGELFF
CDR3nt: TGTGCCTGGAGGCCAGCGGGAGTGAACACCGGGGAGCTGTTTTTT
d_gene: TRBD2
len: 15
v_gene: TRBV30
abundance: NA
j_gene: TRBJ2-2

CDR3aa: CASRDHSGRAWDEQFF
CDR3nt: TGTGCCAGCAGAGACCATAGCGGGAGGGCCTGGGATGAGCAGTTCTTC
d_gene: TRBD2
len: 16
v_gene: TRBV28
abundance: NA
j_gene: TRBJ2-1

CDR3aa: CASSLSGTSGSSETQYF
CDR3nt: TGTGCCAGCTCCCTTTCCGGGACTAGCGGGAGTTCAGAGACCCAGTACTTC
d_gene: TRBD2
len: 17
v_gene: TRBV11-3
abundance: NA
j_gene: TRBJ2-5

CDR3aa: CASRLQGSGYTF
CDR3nt: TGTGCCAGCAGGTTACAGGGTTCCGGCTACACCTTC
d_gene: NA
len: 12
v_gene: TRBV6-5
abundance: NA
j_gene: TRBJ1-2

CDR3aa: CASDSDGGYEQYF
CDR3nt: TGTGCCAGCGACTCTGACGGGGGATACGAGCAGTACTTC
d_gene: NA
len: 13
v_gene: TRBV6-1
abundance: NA
j_gene: TRBJ2-7

CDR3aa: CASSAAQGYYGYTF
CDR3nt: TGTGCCAGCAGTGCAGCGCAGGGGTACTATGGCTACACCTTC
d_gene: NA
len: 14
v_gene: TRBV27
abundance: NA
j_gene: TRBJ1-2

CDR3aa: CASSPAGADEQFF
CDR3nt: TGTGCCAGCAGCCCTGCAGGGGCTGATGAGCAGTTCTTC
d_gene: NA
len: 13
v_gene: TRBV7-3
abundance: few
j_gene: TRBJ2-1

CDR3aa: CAIEEGLPDNEQFF
CDR3nt: TGTGCCATCGAAGAGGGACTGCCCGACAATGAGCAGTTCTTC
d_gene: NA
len: 14
v_gene: TRBV2
abundance: NA
j_gene: TRBJ2-1

CDR3aa: CASSSTVSGNTIYF
CDR3nt: TGTGCCAGCAGCTCGACAGTCTCTGGAAACACCATATATTTT
d_gene: NA
len: 14
v_gene: TRBV25-1
abundance: NA
j_gene: TRBJ1-3

CDR3aa: CASSPGQVLRPQHF
CDR3nt: TGTGCCAGCAGTCCAGGACAGGTTTTAAGGCCCCAGCATTTT
d_gene: TRBD1
len: 14
v_gene: TRBV27
abundance: NA
j_gene: TRBJ1-5

CDR3aa: CASSTGQAGNTIYF
CDR3nt: TGTGCCAGCAGCACAGGCCAGGCTGGAAACACCATATATTTT
d_gene: NA
len: 14
v_gene: TRBV5-4
abundance: NA
j_gene: TRBJ1-3